This T cell receptor beta chain is from a study of control samples from healthy donors and cancer patients. CDR1 and CDR2 (germline): MNHEY, SMNVEV (reference sequence). The V and J ends lost 0 bases and 7 bases respectively, with 15 bases between them. The CDR3 covers 15 residues. Libraries were prepared by immunoSEQ multiplex PCR; TCRdb keeps only in-frame clonotypes and omits some of them. The repertoire has around 120,000 clones, more than 75% of them found once; the top ten carry less than 3%. The sequencing sample was made of blood. This chain links TRBV27 with TRBJ1-2; perhaps TRBD1 as D (5 bases). This receptor was taken from a woman aged 65 to 85 in good health. This chain's CDR3 is CASSLSDTGRAGYTF. CDR3 DNA: TGTGCCAGCAGTTTATCGGACACCGGACGAGCTGGCTACACCTTC.